Below, one T cell receptor (beta chain) is given with its context. This record belongs to a study of control samples from healthy donors and cancer patients. CDR1 SGHKS and CDR2 YYEKEE come from the germline V gene (reference sequence). The germline V and J ends were trimmed by 3 bases and 3 bases, with 10 bases remaining between them. The CDR3 covers 14 residues. Data came from immunoSEQ multiplex PCR; TCRdb stores just in-frame clones and leaves some out. This sample carries more than 95,000 clones, 83% of them seen once, and the ten largest clones take less than 15%. The chain recombines TRBV5-5 with TRBJ1-5, with D maybe TRBD1 (6 bases). Specimen: blood. The clonotype was recovered from a woman aged 45 to 65 in good health. Here the CDR3 reads CASSWGGANQPQHF. The CDR3 DNA reads TGTGCCAGCAGCTGGGGGGGGGCCAATCAGCCCCAGCATTTT. Full variable domain (rest looked up from reference TRBV5-5 and TRBJ1-5): DAGVTQSPTHLIKTRGQQVTLRCSPISGHKSVSWYQQVLGQGPQFIFQYYEKEERGRGNFPDRFSARQFPNYSSELNVNALLLGDSALYLCASSWGGANQPQHFGDGTRLSIL.